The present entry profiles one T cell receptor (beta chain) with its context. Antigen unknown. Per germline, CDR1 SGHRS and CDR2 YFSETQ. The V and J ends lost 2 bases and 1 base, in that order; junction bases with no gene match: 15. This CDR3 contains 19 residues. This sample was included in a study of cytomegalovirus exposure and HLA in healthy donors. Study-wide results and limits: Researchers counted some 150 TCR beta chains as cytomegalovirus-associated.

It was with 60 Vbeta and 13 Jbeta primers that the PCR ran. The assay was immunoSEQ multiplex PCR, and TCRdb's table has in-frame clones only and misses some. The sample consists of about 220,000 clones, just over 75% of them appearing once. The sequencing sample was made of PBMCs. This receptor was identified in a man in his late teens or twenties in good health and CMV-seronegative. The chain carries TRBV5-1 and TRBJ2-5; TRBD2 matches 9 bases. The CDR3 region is CASSFGRLAGFKVQETQYF. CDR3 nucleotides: TGCGCCAGCAGCTTTGGCCGCCTAGCGGGATTTAAAGTCCAAGAGACCCAGTACTTC.